The clone carrying this TCR beta chain was seen a few times. Its specificity is unknown. The protocol was immunoSEQ multiplex PCR, while the TCRdb copy is restricted to in-frame clones and leaves out a portion. The table lists tens of thousands of clones, over 90% of them singletons. This sample was included in a study of T cell clones after liver transplantation. Background on the study: TCRbeta sequencing after a pre-transplant mixed lymphocyte reaction identified graft-donor-reactive clones, later tracked in post-transplant blood. HCV positivity affected three of eight recipients; the rest lacked autoimmune or viral indications.

Study results and caveats: Graft donor-reactive T cells may have migrated into the graft rather than being deleted.

Deletions cut 6 bases from V and 3 bases from J, with 12 bases between. The CDR3 consists of 14 residues. Germline V gene data show CDR1 as MNHNS and CDR2 as SASEGT. The rearrangement joins TRBV6-1 to TRBJ1-5; D is unresolved. This sequence was found in a human patient who received a liver transplant. Certain T cells may be donor cells from the graft. This material consisted of CD4+ T cells from blood, taken approximately 25 months after liver transplant. The CDR3 DNA reads TGTGCCAGCAGAGGTCCCCTACACAATCAGCCCCAGCATTTT. Protein sequence: CASRGPLHNQPQHF.